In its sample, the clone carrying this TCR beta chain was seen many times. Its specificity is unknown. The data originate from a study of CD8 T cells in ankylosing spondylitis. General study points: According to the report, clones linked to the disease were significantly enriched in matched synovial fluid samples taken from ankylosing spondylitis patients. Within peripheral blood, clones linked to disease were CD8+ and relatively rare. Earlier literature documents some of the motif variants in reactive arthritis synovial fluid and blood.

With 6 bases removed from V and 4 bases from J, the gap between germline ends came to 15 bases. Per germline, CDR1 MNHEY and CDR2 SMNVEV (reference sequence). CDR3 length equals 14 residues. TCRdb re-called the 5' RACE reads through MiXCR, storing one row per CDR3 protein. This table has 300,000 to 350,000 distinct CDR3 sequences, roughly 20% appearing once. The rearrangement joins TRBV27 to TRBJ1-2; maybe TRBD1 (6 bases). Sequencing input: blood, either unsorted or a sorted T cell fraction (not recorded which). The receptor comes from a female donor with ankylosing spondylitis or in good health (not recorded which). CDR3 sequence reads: CASRGTGRSYGYTF. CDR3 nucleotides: TGTGCCAGCAGGGGTACAGGGCGAAGCTATGGCTACACCTTC.